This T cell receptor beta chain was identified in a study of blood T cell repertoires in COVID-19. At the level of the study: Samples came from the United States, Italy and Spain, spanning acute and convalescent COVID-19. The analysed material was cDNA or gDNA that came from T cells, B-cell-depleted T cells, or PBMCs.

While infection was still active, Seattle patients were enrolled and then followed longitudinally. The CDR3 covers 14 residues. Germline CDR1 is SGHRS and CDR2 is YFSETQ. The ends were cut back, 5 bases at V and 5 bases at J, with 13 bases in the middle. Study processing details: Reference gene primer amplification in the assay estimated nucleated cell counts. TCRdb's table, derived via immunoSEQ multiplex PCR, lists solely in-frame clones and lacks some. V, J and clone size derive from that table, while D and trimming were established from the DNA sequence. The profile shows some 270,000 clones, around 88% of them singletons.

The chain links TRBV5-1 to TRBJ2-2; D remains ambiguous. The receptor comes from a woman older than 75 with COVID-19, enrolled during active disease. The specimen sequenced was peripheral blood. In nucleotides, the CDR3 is TGCGCCAGCAGAGTGGCAGATTCGACCGGGGAGCTGTTTTTT. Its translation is CASRVADSTGELFF.